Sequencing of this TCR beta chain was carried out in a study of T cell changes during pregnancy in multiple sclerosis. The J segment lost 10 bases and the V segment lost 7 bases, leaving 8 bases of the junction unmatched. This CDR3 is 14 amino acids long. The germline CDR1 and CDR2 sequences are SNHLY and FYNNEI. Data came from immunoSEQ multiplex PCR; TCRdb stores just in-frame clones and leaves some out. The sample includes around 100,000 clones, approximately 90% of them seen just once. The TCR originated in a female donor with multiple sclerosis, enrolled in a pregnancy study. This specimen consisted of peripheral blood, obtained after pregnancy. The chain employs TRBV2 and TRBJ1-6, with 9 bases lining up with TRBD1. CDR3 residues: CASKVGQGRSPLHF. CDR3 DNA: TGTGCCAGCAAGGTCGGACAGGGGCGATCACCCCTCCACTTT.